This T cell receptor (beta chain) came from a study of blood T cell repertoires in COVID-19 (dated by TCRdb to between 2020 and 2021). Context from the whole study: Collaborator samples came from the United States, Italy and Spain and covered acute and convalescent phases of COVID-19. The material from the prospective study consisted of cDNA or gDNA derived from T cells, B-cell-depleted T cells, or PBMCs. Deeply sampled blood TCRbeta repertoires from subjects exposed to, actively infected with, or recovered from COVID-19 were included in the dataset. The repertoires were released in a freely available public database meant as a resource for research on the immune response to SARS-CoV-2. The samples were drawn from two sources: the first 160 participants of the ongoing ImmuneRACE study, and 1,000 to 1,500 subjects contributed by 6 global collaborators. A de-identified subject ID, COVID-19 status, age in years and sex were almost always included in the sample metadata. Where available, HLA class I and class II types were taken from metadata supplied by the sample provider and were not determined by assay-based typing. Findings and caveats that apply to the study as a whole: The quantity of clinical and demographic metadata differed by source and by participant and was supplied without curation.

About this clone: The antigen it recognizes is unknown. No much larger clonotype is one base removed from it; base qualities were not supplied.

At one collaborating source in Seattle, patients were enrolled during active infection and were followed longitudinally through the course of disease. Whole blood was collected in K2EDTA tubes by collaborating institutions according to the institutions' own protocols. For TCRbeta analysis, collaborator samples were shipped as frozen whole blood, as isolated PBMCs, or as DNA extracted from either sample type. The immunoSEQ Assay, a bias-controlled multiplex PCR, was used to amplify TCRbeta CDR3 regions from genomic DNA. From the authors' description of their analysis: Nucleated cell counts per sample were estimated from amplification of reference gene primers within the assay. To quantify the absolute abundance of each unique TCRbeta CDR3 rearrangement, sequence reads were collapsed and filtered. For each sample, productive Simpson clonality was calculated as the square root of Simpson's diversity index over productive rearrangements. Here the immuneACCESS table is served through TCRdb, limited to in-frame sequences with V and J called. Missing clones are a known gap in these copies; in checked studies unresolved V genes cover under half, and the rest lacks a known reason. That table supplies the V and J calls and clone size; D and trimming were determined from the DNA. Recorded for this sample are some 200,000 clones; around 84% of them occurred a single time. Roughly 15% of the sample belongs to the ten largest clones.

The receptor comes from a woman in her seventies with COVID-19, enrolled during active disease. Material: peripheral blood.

The nucleotides read TGTGCCAGCAGGGGCACGGGACACAGGAACACTGAAGCTTTCTTT. It codes for CASRGTGHRNTEAFF. Here the chain combines TRBV6-5 and TRBJ1-1, with TRBD1 perhaps the D gene, on 6 matching bases. A distance of 15 bases separates the germline ends of V and J, which lose 6 bases and 1 base respectively. CDR3 length: 15 amino acids, cysteine to phenylalanine. This entry keeps only the CDR3 DNA: 45 bases, framed from base 1. For CDR1 and CDR2, the germline V gene lists MNHEY and SVGAGI.